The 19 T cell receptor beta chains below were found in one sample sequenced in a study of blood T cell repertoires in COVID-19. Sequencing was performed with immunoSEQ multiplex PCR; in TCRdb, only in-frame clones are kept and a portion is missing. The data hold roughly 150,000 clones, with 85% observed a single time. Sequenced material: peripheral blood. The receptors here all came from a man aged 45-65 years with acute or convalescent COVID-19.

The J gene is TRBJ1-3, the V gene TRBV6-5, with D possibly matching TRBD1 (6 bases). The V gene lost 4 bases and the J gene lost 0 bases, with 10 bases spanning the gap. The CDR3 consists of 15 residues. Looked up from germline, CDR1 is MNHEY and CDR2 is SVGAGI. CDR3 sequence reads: CASSSGDYSGNTIYF. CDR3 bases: TGTGCCAGCAGTTCAGGGGACTACTCTGGAAACACCATATATTTT.

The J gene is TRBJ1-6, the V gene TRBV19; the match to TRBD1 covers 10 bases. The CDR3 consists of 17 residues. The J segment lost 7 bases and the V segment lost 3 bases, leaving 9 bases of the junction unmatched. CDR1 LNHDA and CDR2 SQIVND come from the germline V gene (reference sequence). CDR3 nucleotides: TGTGCCAGTAGTATGGAGGGACAGGGGATTCGAAATTCACCCCTCCACTTT. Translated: CASSMEGQGIRNSPLHF.

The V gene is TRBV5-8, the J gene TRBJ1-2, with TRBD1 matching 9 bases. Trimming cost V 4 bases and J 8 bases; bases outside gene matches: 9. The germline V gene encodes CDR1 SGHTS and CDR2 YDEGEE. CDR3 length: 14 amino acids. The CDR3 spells CASSGPGQGTGYTF. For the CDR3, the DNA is TGTGCCAGCAGCGGACCGGGACAGGGTACAGGCTACACCTTC.

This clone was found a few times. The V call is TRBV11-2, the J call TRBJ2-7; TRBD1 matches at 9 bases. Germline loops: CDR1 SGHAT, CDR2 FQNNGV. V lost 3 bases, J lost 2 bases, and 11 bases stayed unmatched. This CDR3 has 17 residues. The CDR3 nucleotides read TGTGCCAGCAGCTTTGGGGGCGGGACAGGGCGGGCCTACGAGCAGTACTTC. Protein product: CASSFGGGTGRAYEQYF. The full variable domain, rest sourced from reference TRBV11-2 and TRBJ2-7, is EAGVAQSPRYKIIEKRQSVAFWCNPISGHATLYWYQQILGQGPKLLIQFQNNGVVDDSQLPKDRFSAERLKGVDSTLKIQPAKLEDSAVYLCASSFGGGTGRAYEQYFGPGTRLTVT.

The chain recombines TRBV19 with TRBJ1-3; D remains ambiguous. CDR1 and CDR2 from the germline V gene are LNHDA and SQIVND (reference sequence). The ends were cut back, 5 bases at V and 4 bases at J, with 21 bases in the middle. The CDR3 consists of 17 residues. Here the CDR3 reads CASSPTFTSTEGNTIYF. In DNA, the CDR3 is TGTGCCAGTAGTCCCACTTTCACTTCCACGGAGGGAAACACCATATATTTT.

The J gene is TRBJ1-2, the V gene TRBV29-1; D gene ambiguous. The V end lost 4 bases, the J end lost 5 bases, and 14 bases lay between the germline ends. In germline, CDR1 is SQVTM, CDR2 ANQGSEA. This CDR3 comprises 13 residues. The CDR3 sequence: CSVVRPGGYGYTF. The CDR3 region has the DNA TGCAGCGTTGTTCGGCCCGGAGGATATGGCTACACCTTC.

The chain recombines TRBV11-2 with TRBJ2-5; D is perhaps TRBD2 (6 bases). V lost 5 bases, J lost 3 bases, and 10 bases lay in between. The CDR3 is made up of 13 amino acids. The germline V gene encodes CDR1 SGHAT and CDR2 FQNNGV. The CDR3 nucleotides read TGTGCCAGCAGCGCCAGGAGGGAAGAGACCCAGTACTTC. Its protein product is CASSARREETQYF.

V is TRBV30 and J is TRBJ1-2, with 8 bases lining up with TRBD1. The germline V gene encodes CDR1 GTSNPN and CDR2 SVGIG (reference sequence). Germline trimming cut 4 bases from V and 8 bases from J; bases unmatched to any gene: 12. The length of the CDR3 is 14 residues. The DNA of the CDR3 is TGTGCCTGGATTAAGGACAGGGCAGTCGACGGCTACACCTTC. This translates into CAWIKDRAVDGYTF.

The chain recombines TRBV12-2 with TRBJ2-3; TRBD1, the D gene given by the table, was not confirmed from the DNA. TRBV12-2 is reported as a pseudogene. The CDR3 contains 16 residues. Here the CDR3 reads CASRLAGDILTDTQYF. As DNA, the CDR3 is TGTGCAAGTCGCTTAGCAGGGGACATACTCACAGATACGCAGTATTTT.

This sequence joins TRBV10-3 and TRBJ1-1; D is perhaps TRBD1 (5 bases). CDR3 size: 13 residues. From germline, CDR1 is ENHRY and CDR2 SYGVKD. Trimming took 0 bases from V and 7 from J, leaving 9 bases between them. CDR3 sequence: CAISESGQSEAFF. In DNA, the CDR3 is TGTGCCATCAGTGAGTCGGGGCAGAGTGAAGCTTTCTTT.

CDR3: CASRFGGTTDTQYF. CDR3 coding DNA: TGCGCCAGCCGCTTCGGGGGAACCACAGATACGCAGTATTTT. V is TRBV10-2 and J is TRBJ2-3; maybe TRBD2 (6 bases). The V and J ends lost 8 bases and 2 bases respectively, with 14 bases between them. The CDR3 covers 14 residues. The germline V gene encodes CDR1 WSHSY and CDR2 SAAADI.

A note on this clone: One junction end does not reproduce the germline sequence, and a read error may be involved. The CDR3 here is CASWFGTGMF. In DNA, the CDR3 is TGTGCCAGCTGGTTCGGGACAGGCATGTTT. The rearrangement uses TRBV6-5 and TRBJ1-1; TRBD1 agrees at 8 bases. The CDR3 spans 10 residues. Germline V CDR1 and CDR2: MNHEY, SVGAGI.

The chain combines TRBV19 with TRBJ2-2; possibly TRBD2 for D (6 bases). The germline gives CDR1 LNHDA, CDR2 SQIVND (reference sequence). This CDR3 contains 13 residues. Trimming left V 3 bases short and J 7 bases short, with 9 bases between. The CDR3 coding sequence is TGTGCCAGTAGTATGGAGGGAGACGGGGAGCTGTTTTTT. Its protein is CASSMEGDGELFF.

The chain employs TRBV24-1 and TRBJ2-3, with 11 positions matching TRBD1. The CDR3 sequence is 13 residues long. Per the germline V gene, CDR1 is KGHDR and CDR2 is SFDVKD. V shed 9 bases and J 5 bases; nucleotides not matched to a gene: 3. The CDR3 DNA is TGTGCCACCGAGGGACAGGGGGGAGATACGCAGTATTTT. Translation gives CATEGQGGDTQYF.

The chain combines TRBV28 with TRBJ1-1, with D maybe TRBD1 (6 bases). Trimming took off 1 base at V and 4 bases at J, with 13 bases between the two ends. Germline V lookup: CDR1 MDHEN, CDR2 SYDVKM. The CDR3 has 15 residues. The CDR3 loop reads CASSLLSGAGTEAFF. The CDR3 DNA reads TGTGCCAGCAGTTTATTGTCAGGGGCCGGCACTGAAGCTTTCTTT. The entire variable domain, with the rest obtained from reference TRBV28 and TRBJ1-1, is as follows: DVKVTQSSRYLVKRTGEKVFLECVQDMDHENMFWYRQDPGLGLRLIYFSYDVKMKEKGDIPEGYSVSREKKERFSLILESASTNQTSMYLCASSLLSGAGTEAFFGQGTRLTVV.

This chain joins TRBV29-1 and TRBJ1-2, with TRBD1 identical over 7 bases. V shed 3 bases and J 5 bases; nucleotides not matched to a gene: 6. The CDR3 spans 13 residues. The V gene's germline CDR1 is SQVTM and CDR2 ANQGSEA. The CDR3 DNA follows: TGCAGCGTTGACAAGGGGGACAGATATGGCTACACCTTC. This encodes CSVDKGDRYGYTF.

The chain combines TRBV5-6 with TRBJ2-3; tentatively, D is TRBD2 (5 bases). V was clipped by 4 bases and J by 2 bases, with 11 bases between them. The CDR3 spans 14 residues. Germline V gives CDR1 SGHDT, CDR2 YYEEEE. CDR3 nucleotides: TGTGCCAGCAGCAGAGAGCGGATCACAGATACGCAGTATTTT. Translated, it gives CASSRERITDTQYF.

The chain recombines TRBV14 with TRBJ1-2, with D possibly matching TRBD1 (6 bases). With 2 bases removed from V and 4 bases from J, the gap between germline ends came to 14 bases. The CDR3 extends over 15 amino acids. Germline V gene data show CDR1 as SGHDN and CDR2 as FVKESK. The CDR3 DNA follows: TGTGCCAGCAGCCAAAGGGGGGGCGCAGGCTATGGCTACACCTTC. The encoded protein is CASSQRGGAGYGYTF. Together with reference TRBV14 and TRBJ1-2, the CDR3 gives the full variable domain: EAGVTQFPSHSVIEKGQTVTLRCDPISGHDNLYWYRRVMGKEIKFLLHFVKESKQDESGMPNNRFLAERTGGTYSTLKVQPAELEDSGVYFCASSQRGGAGYGYTFGSGTRLTVV.

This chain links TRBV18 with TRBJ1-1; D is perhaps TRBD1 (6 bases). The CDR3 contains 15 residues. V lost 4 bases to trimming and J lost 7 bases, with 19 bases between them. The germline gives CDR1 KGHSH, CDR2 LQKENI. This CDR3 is CASSQAGTLTGEAFF. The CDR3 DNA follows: TGTGCCAGCTCACAAGCCGGGACATTAACAGGTGAAGCTTTCTTT. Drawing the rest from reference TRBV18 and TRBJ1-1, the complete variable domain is NAGVMQNPRHLVRRRGQEARLRCSPMKGHSHVYWYRQLPEEGLKFMVYLQKENIIDESGMPKERFSAEFPKEGPSILRIQQVVRGDSAAYFCASSQAGTLTGEAFFGQGTRLTVV.